The table lists the clone carrying this T cell receptor (beta chain) with many counts. The antigen is not known. Libraries of TCR beta came from quantitative 5'-RACE with molecular barcodes. TCRdb re-called the 5' RACE reads with MiXCR, one entry per CDR3 protein. The repertoire holds fewer than 350,000 distinct CDR3 sequences, approximately 10% seen once, with roughly 9.5% in the top ten. Germline loops: CDR1 DFQATT, CDR2 SNEGSKA (reference sequence). The CDR3 runs 17 residues. Trimming took 0 bases from V and 2 from J, leaving 19 bases between them. These data originate in a study of CD8 T cells in ankylosing spondylitis. Whole-study results and caveats: There was a TCR beta motif, made of several highly homologous variants, that appeared characteristic of ankylosing spondylitis blood. Clones tied to disease were said to be significantly enriched in matched ankylosing spondylitis synovial fluid.

The sample taken for sequencing was blood, either unsorted or a sorted T cell fraction (not recorded which). This sequence joins TRBV20-1 and TRBJ2-5; tentative D call: TRBD1 (5 bases). This receptor was taken from a female donor with ankylosing spondylitis or in good health (not recorded which). The DNA for the CDR3 is TGCAGTGCTAGAGATCCGAGCAGGGTCGCCGTACAAGAGACCCAGTACTTC. Its translation: CSARDPSRVAVQETQYF.